The present entry profiles one T cell receptor (beta chain) with its context. Profiled with immunoSEQ multiplex PCR; TCRdb holds only in-frame clones, not every one. The table records 50,000 to 60,000 clones, under 90% of them present only once. The sort gate was single viable CD3+CD4+CD8-CD45RO+ cells for memory CD4+ T cells. CMV serostatus came from serum IgG against pp150, pp28, p38, p52. After thawing, CD4+ T cells were positively selected. These data originate in a study of memory CD4+ T cells and cytomegalovirus serostatus. Study-wide background: Healthy Belgian adult donors included nine or ten CMV-positive and some 23 CMV-negative people.

The sequence came from an adult in good health and CMV-seronegative. The sample was memory CD4+ T cells from blood.

CDR3 DNA: TGTGCCAGTAGTATCGGTTCGGGGACAGGAAGGCTCGCCGGGGAGCTGTTTTTT. Its translation is CASSIGSGTGRLAGELFF. The chain carries TRBV19 and TRBJ2-2, with 8 bases aligning to TRBD1. Germline lookup yields CDR1 LNHDA and CDR2 SQIVND (reference sequence). J lost 6 bases, V lost 3 bases, and 15 bases had no gene match. The CDR3 has 18 residues.